This entry describes one T cell receptor (beta chain). This sequence is one base from a far larger clone and is likely a read error. Here immunoSEQ multiplex PCR was the method, and the copy in TCRdb shows in-frame clones only, minus some. The table lists 650,000 to 800,000 clones, 72% of them singletons. CDR3 length: 11 amino acids. From germline, CDR1 is MGHRA and CDR2 YSYEKL. This record comes from a study of shared clonotypes between healthy human individuals. Overall study: Per donor, CD8 memory used one plate, CD8 naive used two, CD4 memory used three and CD4 naive used three.

This receptor was obtained from a woman younger than 45 in good health. The V and J genes are TRBV4-1 and TRBJ2-1; D uncertain. The source material was memory CD4+ T cells sorted from blood. This sample's subset: CD45RA-negative fraction. The DNA of the CDR3 is TGCGCCAACAGCCAAGCTGGTGAGCAGTTCTTC. It is translated as CANSQAGEQFF.